The 32 T cell receptor beta chains below come from one sample, sequenced in a study of shared clonotypes between healthy human individuals. Here immunoSEQ multiplex PCR was the method, and the copy in TCRdb shows in-frame clones only, minus some. The sample lists some 1,100,000 clones; around 82% were seen once. The sequenced sample was memory CD4+ T cells from PBMCs. Subset given: CD45RA-negative fraction. Every receptor here comes from a young man in good health. Some clones in this sample may be carry-over from other donors' samples.

This clone was seen a few times. The V call is TRBV27, the J call TRBJ2-6; weak D call: TRBD1 (5 bases). This CDR3 is 18 amino acids long. From germline, CDR1 is MNHEY and CDR2 SMNVEV (reference sequence). The germline V and J ends were trimmed by 2 bases and 0 bases, with 14 bases remaining between them. The DNA for the CDR3 is TGTGCCAGCAGTTTACGCCTAGTAGGGGACTCTGGGGCCAACGTCCTGACTTTC. Its translation is CASSLRLVGDSGANVLTF.

The CDR3: CASSIGTGHLYEQYF. The CDR3 nucleotides read TGTGCCAGCAGCATTGGGACAGGCCACTTGTACGAGCAGTACTTC. The chain employs TRBV9 and TRBJ2-7, with 8 bases that match TRBD1. The germline gives CDR1 SGDLS, CDR2 YYNGEE. The J segment lost 4 bases and the V segment lost 4 bases, leaving 10 bases of the junction unmatched. The CDR3 contains 15 residues.

This clone was picked up one time. This rearrangement joins TRBV5-6 to TRBJ2-7; D tentatively fits TRBD1 or TRBD2 (5 bases each). V gave up 3 bases and J gave up 7 bases, with 11 bases separating them. The length of the CDR3 is 12 residues. The germline V gene has CDR1 SGHDT and CDR2 YYEEEE. The CDR3 is CASSWGTREQYF. The CDR3 nucleotides read TGTGCCAGCAGCTGGGGGACGAGAGAGCAGTACTTC.

The chain is built from TRBV5-1 and TRBJ1-2, with D maybe TRBD1 (5 bases). CDR3 size: 16 residues. The V gene lost 1 base and the J gene lost 5 bases, with 18 bases spanning the gap. Germline lookup yields CDR1 SGHRS and CDR2 YFSETQ. The CDR3 protein is CASSLKVGANPYGYTF. In DNA form, the CDR3 reads TGCGCCAGCAGCTTGAAGGTAGGGGCAAATCCTTATGGCTACACCTTC.

The genes are TRBV28 and TRBJ1-2; 8 bases match TRBD1. V dropped 6 bases and J dropped 6; count of bases not matched to a gene: 12. The germline V gene has CDR1 MDHEN and CDR2 SYDVKM. This CDR3 contains 15 residues. This chain's CDR3 is CASSPSQGGWDGYTF. In nucleotides, the CDR3 is TGTGCCAGCAGCCCCTCACAGGGGGGGTGGGATGGCTACACCTTC.

V usage is TRBV28 and J usage is TRBJ2-5, with D perhaps TRBD2 (6 bases). Trimming stripped 1 base from V and 1 base from J, with 13 bases between. The CDR3 sequence is 16 residues long. Germline V gene data show CDR1 as MDHEN and CDR2 as SYDVKM. The CDR3: CASSLLGGLTQETQYF. The CDR3 region has the DNA TGTGCCAGCAGTTTATTGGGGGGTCTGACCCAAGAGACCCAGTACTTC.

J is TRBJ2-7 and V is TRBV11-2; 9 bases align to TRBD2. The CDR3 extends over 14 amino acids. The V and J ends lost 4 bases and 5 bases, in that order; junction bases with no gene match: 6. The germline CDR1 and CDR2 sequences are SGHAT and FQNNGV. The CDR3 here is CASSSPRTSDEQYF. In DNA, the CDR3 is TGTGCCAGCAGCTCCCCCCGGACTAGCGACGAGCAGTACTTC.

This chain uses TRBV30 with TRBJ2-3; possible D gene TRBD1, 5 bases. The CDR3 length is 15 residues. Germline loops: CDR1 GTSNPN, CDR2 SVGIG (reference sequence). Trimming took off 2 bases at V and 0 bases at J, with 12 bases between the two ends. CDR3 protein: CAWSPDIPSTDTQYF. In DNA form, the CDR3 reads TGTGCCTGGAGTCCGGACATACCTAGCACAGATACGCAGTATTTT.

The chain carries TRBV7-2 and TRBJ2-5; possibly TRBD2 for D (5 bases). This CDR3 contains 13 residues. CDR1 and CDR2 (germline): SGHTA, FQGNSA. V lost 5 bases to trimming and J lost 0 bases, with 7 bases between them. The CDR3 spells CASSGRDQETQYF. The CDR3 nucleotides read TGTGCCAGCAGCGGGCGGGACCAAGAGACCCAGTACTTC. Filled out from reference TRBV7-2 and TRBJ2-5, the complete variable domain reads GAGVSQSPSNKVTEKGKDVELRCDPISGHTALYWYRQSLGQGLEFLIYFQGNSAPDKSGLPSDRFSAERTGGSVSTLTIQRTQQEDSAVYLCASSGRDQETQYFGPGTRLLVL.

This clone was seen a few times. J is TRBJ1-1 and V is TRBV19; no definite D call. V was pared by 0 bases and J by 10 bases, with 15 bases between. CDR3 length equals 14 residues. Germline CDR1 is LNHDA and CDR2 is SQIVND (reference sequence). DNA for the CDR3: TGTGCCAGTAGTATAGATCTCTGGAGGGTCGGAGCTTTCTTT. Its protein is CASSIDLWRVGAFF.

The V gene is TRBV28, the J gene TRBJ2-7; 10 nucleotides match TRBD1. In germline, CDR1 is MDHEN, CDR2 SYDVKM. With 6 bases clipped from V and 4 bases from J, the junction kept 12 bases outside the gene matches. CDR3 length: 16 residues. The CDR3 spells CASRSTPGQGRYEQYF. The CDR3 DNA is TGTGCCAGCAGATCTACCCCGGGACAGGGGCGATACGAGCAGTACTTC. Based on the CDR3 plus reference TRBV28 and TRBJ2-7, the full variable domain is DVKVTQSSRYLVKRTGEKVFLECVQDMDHENMFWYRQDPGLGLRLIYFSYDVKMKEKGDIPEGYSVSREKKERFSLILESASTNQTSMYLCASRSTPGQGRYEQYFGPGTRLTVT.

This clone was picked up a small number of times. V usage is TRBV2 and J usage is TRBJ2-6, with TRBD1 identical over 10 bases. This CDR3 comprises 17 residues. CDR1 and CDR2 (germline): SNHLY, FYNNEI. V dropped 7 bases and J dropped 1; count of bases not matched to a gene: 7. The CDR3 coding sequence is TGTGCCAGCACCCCGGGACAGGGGAGATCTGGGGCCAACGTCCTGACTTTC. Its protein product is CASTPGQGRSGANVLTF. Combining the CDR3 with reference TRBV2 and TRBJ2-6 gives the whole variable domain EPEVTQTPSHQVTQMGQEVILRCVPISNHLYFYWYRQILGQKVEFLVSFYNNEISEKSEIFDDQFSVERPDGSNFTLKIRSTKLEDSAMYFCASTPGQGRSGANVLTFGAGSRLTVL.

The CDR3 sequence: CASSPTSGQGTDTQYF. Here the CDR3 DNA reads TGTGCCAGCAGCCCGACTAGCGGACAAGGCACAGATACGCAGTATTTT. The V gene is TRBV9, the J gene TRBJ2-3; TRBD2 matches at 9 bases. Looked up from germline, CDR1 is SGDLS and CDR2 is YYNGEE. The V gene end was trimmed by 4 bases and the J gene end by 1 base; junction bases not matched to a gene: 7. The CDR3 is 16 residues long.

The chain joins TRBV7-2 to TRBJ1-4, with D unclear. Germline assignment: CDR1 SGHTA and CDR2 FQGNSA. Trimming removed 3 bases from V and 6 bases from J, with 8 bases in between. CDR3 length: 13 residues. CDR3 nucleotide sequence: TGTGCCAGCAGCTTGGACGGTTATGAAAAACTGTTTTTT. This encodes CASSLDGYEKLFF. The variable domain in full, completed from reference TRBV7-2 and TRBJ1-4, reads GAGVSQSPSNKVTEKGKDVELRCDPISGHTALYWYRQSLGQGLEFLIYFQGNSAPDKSGLPSDRFSAERTGGSVSTLTIQRTQQEDSAVYLCASSLDGYEKLFFGSGTQLSVL.

The genes are TRBV6-1 and TRBJ1-2; a weak D match, TRBD1 (5 bases). Trimming took off 0 bases at V and 7 bases at J, with 18 bases between the two ends. Germline CDR1 is MNHNS and CDR2 is SASEGT. The CDR3 is 16 residues long. Here the CDR3 DNA reads TGTGCCAGCAGTGAAGCGAAATATCCCAGGGTCGGTGGCTACACCTTC. Its protein is CASSEAKYPRVGGYTF.

The V gene is TRBV5-1, the J gene TRBJ2-7, with D possibly matching TRBD1 (6 bases). CDR1 and CDR2 from the germline V gene are SGHRS and YFSETQ. The CDR3 runs to 14 residues. The V gene lost 4 bases and the J gene lost 3 bases, with 14 bases spanning the gap. The DNA for the CDR3 is TGCGCCAGCAGCCCTCGGACAGAGGACTACGAGCAGTACTTC. This gives the protein CASSPRTEDYEQYF.

The J gene is TRBJ1-3, the V gene TRBV18; D ambiguous. The CDR3 is 14 amino acids. Germline loops: CDR1 KGHSH, CDR2 LQKENI. Trimming left V 3 bases short and J 0 bases short, with 6 bases between. The CDR3: CASSPPVSGNTIYF. The CDR3 DNA sequence: TGTGCCAGCTCACCTCCGGTCTCTGGAAACACCATATATTTT.

The rearrangement joins TRBV6-1 to TRBJ2-3; D ambiguous. The CDR3 is 12 residues long. CDR1 MNHNS and CDR2 SASEGT come from the germline V gene. V gave up 9 bases and J gave up 0 bases, with 7 bases separating them. The CDR3 reads CASRSSTDTQYF. DNA of the CDR3: TGTGCCAGTCGTTCTAGCACAGATACGCAGTATTTT.

The chain joins TRBV9 to TRBJ2-3, with 13 nucleotides matching TRBD2. Germline V gene data show CDR1 as SGDLS and CDR2 as YYNGEE. With 5 bases clipped from V and 5 bases from J, the junction kept 5 bases outside the gene matches. This CDR3 is built from 15 residues. This CDR3 is CASSSRLAGGDTQYF. Here the CDR3 DNA reads TGTGCCAGCAGTTCCCGACTAGCGGGAGGAGATACGCAGTATTTT.

A note on this clone: The sample has other DNA sequences that encode this CDR3 too. V usage is TRBV18 and J usage is TRBJ2-3, with D perhaps matching TRBD1 (5 bases). Germline V gene data show CDR1 as KGHSH and CDR2 as LQKENI. The CDR3 totals 12 residues. With 6 bases removed from V and 6 bases from J, the gap between germline ends came to 10 bases. The CDR3 loop is CASSPKGDTQYF. As DNA, the CDR3 is TGTGCCAGCTCTCCTAAGGGGGATACGCAGTATTTT.

The rearrangement links TRBV6-1 to TRBJ1-1; a possible D gene is TRBD1 (5 bases). CDR1 is MNHNS and CDR2 is SASEGT in the germline V gene. CDR3 length: 12 amino acids. V was clipped by 9 bases and J by 1 base, with 9 bases between them. This CDR3 reads CARRQQNTEAFF. The DNA of the CDR3 is TGTGCCAGAAGACAGCAGAACACTGAAGCTTTCTTT.

This clone was picked up a small number of times. The chain employs TRBV6-5 and TRBJ2-3, with D possibly matching TRBD2 (5 bases). V was pared by 2 bases and J by 4 bases, with 13 bases between. Germline V gene data show CDR1 as MNHEY and CDR2 as SVGAGI. This CDR3 has 15 amino acids. The CDR3 DNA follows: TGTGCCAGCAGTTACGAGGGCCCTAATTCAGATACGCAGTATTTT. It specifies CASSYEGPNSDTQYF.

The sample holds a few counts of this clone. V usage is TRBV2 and J usage is TRBJ2-7; TRBD2 aligns across 11 bases. The CDR3 contains 14 residues. The V segment lost 7 bases and the J segment 3 bases; nucleotides outside the gene matches: 5. Per germline, CDR1 SNHLY and CDR2 FYNNEI. This CDR3 reads CASNIAGGDYEQYF. The CDR3 DNA sequence: TGTGCCAGCAATATAGCGGGAGGGGACTACGAGCAGTACTTC.

This chain connects TRBV28 to TRBJ2-5; D might be TRBD1 (6 bases). Per germline, CDR1 MDHEN and CDR2 SYDVKM. Trimming left V 3 bases short and J 1 base short, with 12 bases between. The CDR3 is 15 residues long. CDR3 DNA: TGTGCCAGCAGTTTGGCCGGACAGCTCCAAGAGACCCAGTACTTC. Encoded protein: CASSLAGQLQETQYF.

This chain joins TRBV28 and TRBJ1-6; D is ambiguous. The CDR3 extends over 15 amino acids. The germline V and J ends were trimmed by 3 bases and 0 bases, with 6 bases remaining between them. Germline CDR1 and CDR2: MDHEN and SYDVKM. CDR3 sequence (DNA): TGTGCCAGCAGTTTGCAGAGCTCCTATAATTCACCCCTCCACTTT. Translating it yields CASSLQSSYNSPLHF.

On this clone: This may be a read error: a much more frequent sequence differs by one nucleotide. Other DNA sequences of this sample code for an identical CDR3. V usage is TRBV2 and J usage is TRBJ1-5; the D gene is possibly TRBD1 (5 bases). The germline CDR1 and CDR2 sequences are SNHLY and FYNNEI. The CDR3 is 16 amino acids. The CDR3 DNA reads TGTGCCAGCAGCGAAGGGAGTTTGGGGGAGGGTCAGCCCCAGCATTTT. This encodes CASSEGSLGEGQPQHF.

Details on this clone: The sample carries other DNA sequences with the same CDR3. The chain employs TRBV6-1 and TRBJ2-7; D ambiguous. The CDR3 length is 11 residues. Deletions cut 6 bases from V and 2 bases from J, with 5 bases between. Germline CDR1 is MNHNS and CDR2 is SASEGT. The DNA for the CDR3 is TGTGCCAGCAGCGCTACCTACGAGCAGTACTTC. As protein: CASSATYEQYF.

This clone has more than one count but fewer than ten. V and J are TRBV10-3 and TRBJ2-1; 7 bases fit TRBD2. Germline-derived CDR1 and CDR2 are ENHRY and SYGVKD. The CDR3 is 15 residues long. The V segment lost 4 bases and the J segment 5 bases; nucleotides outside the gene matches: 8. The CDR3 reads CAISVDRDYHNEQFF. The CDR3 DNA sequence: TGTGCCATCAGTGTCGACCGGGACTACCACAATGAGCAGTTCTTC.

The V call is TRBV18, the J call TRBJ2-7; unclear D gene. The CDR3 spans 13 residues. Per the germline V gene, CDR1 is KGHSH and CDR2 is LQKENI. The V end lost 2 bases, the J end lost 6 bases, and 11 bases lay between the germline ends. CDR3 amino acids: CASSPFLLGEQYF. The CDR3 nucleotides read TGTGCCAGCTCACCATTTCTCTTGGGCGAGCAGTACTTC. The full variable domain, in which reference TRBV18 and TRBJ2-7 provide the parts outside the CDR3, is NAGVMQNPRHLVRRRGQEARLRCSPMKGHSHVYWYRQLPEEGLKFMVYLQKENIIDESGMPKERFSAEFPKEGPSILRIQQVVRGDSAAYFCASSPFLLGEQYFGPGTRLTVT.

The gene calls are TRBV29-1 and TRBJ1-1; D gene unclear. V was shortened by 4 bases and J by 4 bases, with 19 bases between the two germline ends. This CDR3 has 15 amino acids. Germline loops: CDR1 SQVTM, CDR2 ANQGSEA. CDR3 loop: CSVVYLARKGTEAFF. For the CDR3, the DNA is TGCAGCGTTGTGTACCTGGCCCGTAAAGGCACTGAAGCTTTCTTT.

The chain is built from TRBV9 and TRBJ2-1; TRBD1 aligns across 8 bases. Germline V gives CDR1 SGDLS, CDR2 YYNGEE. The trim removed 3 bases at V and 0 bases at J, leaving 5 bases unmatched. The CDR3 runs 16 residues. The CDR3 DNA sequence: TGTGCCAGCAGCGCCAGACAGGGGAGCTCCTACAATGAGCAGTTCTTC. Residues: CASSARQGSSYNEQFF.

This clone was detected only a few times. This chain uses TRBV28 with TRBJ1-1; D possibly corresponds to TRBD1 (6 bases). Germline-derived CDR1 and CDR2 are MDHEN and SYDVKM. The CDR3 is 14 residues long. V shed 6 bases and J shed 5 bases, with 16 bases lying between them. The CDR3 nucleotides are TGTGCCAGCAGGAAACCAGGGGAGGGAACTGAAGCTTTCTTT. Protein: CASRKPGEGTEAFF.